A single sample gave rise to the 24 T cell receptor beta chains below, sequenced in a study of identical twins. MiXCR was run by TCRdb on the 5' RACE reads, yielding one entry per CDR3 protein. The sample consists of about 1.7 million distinct CDR3 sequences, around 29% of them appearing once. Sequencing input: cord blood. The receptors stem from a newborn girl in good health.

The chain joins TRBV4-2 to TRBJ2-3, with D maybe TRBD2 (5 bases). V was cut by 7 bases and J by 0 bases, with 14 bases left in between. This CDR3 region has 15 residues. Germline V gene data show CDR1 as LGHNA and CDR2 as YNFKEQ. CDR3 bases: TGTGCCAGCAAAAAGCGGAGCTCTAGCACAGATACGCAGTATTTT. As protein: CASKKRSSSTDTQYF.

The chain uses TRBV20-1 and TRBJ2-5; 7 bases align to TRBD2. The CDR3 spans 12 residues. The germline V gene has CDR1 DFQATT and CDR2 SNEGSKA (reference sequence). The CDR3 loop is CSAVREQETQYF. CDR3 coding DNA: TGCAGCGCAGTGCGGGAGCAAGAGACCCAGTACTTC.

As regards this clonotype: A clone one base away is much larger, so this may be a read error. V is TRBV28 and J is TRBJ2-3; a possible D gene is TRBD2 (6 bases). This CDR3 is 14 amino acids long. Germline CDR1 and CDR2: MDHEN and SYDVKM. CDR3 DNA: TGTGCCAGCAGCCTAAGGGGACTTTCAGATACGCAGTCTTTT. Translated, it gives CASSLRGLSDTQSF.

This chain joins TRBV20-1 and TRBJ1-1, with D perhaps TRBD1 (6 bases). The CDR3 loop spans 12 amino acids. Germline CDR1 and CDR2: DFQATT and SNEGSKA (reference sequence). Trimming cost V 1 base and J 10 bases, with 13 bases left between them. CDR3 DNA sequence: TGCAGTGCTAGAGCACAGGGCCCTGGAGCTTTCTTT. Its translation is CSARAQGPGAFF.

This clonotype showed up just a few times. The chain couples TRBV3-1 to TRBJ1-1; D not certain. The CDR3 is 14 residues long. In germline, CDR1 is LGHDT, CDR2 YNNKEL (reference sequence). V was shortened by 1 base and J by 3 bases, with 9 bases between the two germline ends. The CDR3 sequence is CASSQVRIHTEAFF. CDR3 sequence (DNA): TGTGCCAGCAGCCAAGTCCGGATTCACACTGAAGCTTTCTTT.

The CDR3 here is CASSVYQGTSGVNEQYF. The CDR3 DNA reads as TGTGCCAGCAGCGTATATCAAGGGACTAGCGGGGTCAATGAGCAGTACTTC. The chain uses TRBV9 and TRBJ2-4; 13 bases line up with TRBD2. The germline CDR1 and CDR2 sequences are SGDLS and YYNGEE. The CDR3 length is 17 residues. J was trimmed by 13 bases and V by 1 base; bases with no gene match: 14.

The chain recombines TRBV7-2 with TRBJ1-1; no firm D call. The V gene's germline CDR1 is SGHTA and CDR2 FQGNSA. Trimming removed 2 bases from V and 1 base from J, with 11 bases in between. The CDR3 has 15 amino acids. The CDR3 loop is CASSLLATGNTEAFF. The CDR3 DNA is TGTGCCAGCAGCTTACTCGCAACTGGGAACACTGAAGCTTTCTTT.

This chain joins TRBV20-1 and TRBJ2-1; 7 bases fit TRBD2. Per the germline V gene, CDR1 is DFQATT and CDR2 is SNEGSKA (reference sequence). J lost 4 bases, V lost 0 bases, and 6 bases had no gene match. The CDR3 contains 15 residues. CDR3 sequence: CSARDRAGEYNEQFF. CDR3 DNA sequence: TGCAGTGCTAGAGATCGTGCGGGAGAGTACAATGAGCAGTTCTTC.

The J gene is TRBJ2-4, the V gene TRBV12-3 or TRBV12-4; 12 bases match TRBD2. TRBJ2-7 explains the end of the DNA better; the J call may be wrong. The CDR3 runs 19 residues. The CDR3 protein is CASTRCPLAGGPRCDEQYF. The DNA for the CDR3 is TGTGCCAGCACTCGATGCCCGCTAGCGGGAGGGCCTAGGTGCGACGAGCAGTACTTC.

This clonotype was recorded at least ten times. This chain uses TRBV28 with TRBJ2-5; possibly TRBD1 for D (6 bases). Deletions cut 5 bases from V and 0 bases from J, with 10 bases between. There are 14 residues in the CDR3. Per germline, CDR1 MDHEN and CDR2 SYDVKM. DNA of the CDR3: TGTGCCAGCAGTACCGGACAGCACCAAGAGACCCAGTACTTC. This gives the protein CASSTGQHQETQYF.

This clonotype was seen more than once but under ten times. The rearrangement links TRBV6-6 to TRBJ2-1, with 8 bases identical to TRBD2. Germline V gene sequence: CDR1 MNHNY, CDR2 SVGAGI (reference sequence). The CDR3 is 17 amino acids. V trimming: 7 bases; J trimming: 7 bases; junction bases outside the gene matches: 18. The CDR3 sequence is CASTLVQASGFRNEQFF. CDR3 bases: TGTGCCAGCACTCTGGTCCAGGCTAGCGGGTTTCGGAATGAGCAGTTCTTC.

V usage is TRBV28 and J usage is TRBJ2-5; 7 bases are shared with TRBD1. CDR3 length: 13 residues. CDR1 and CDR2 from the germline V gene are MDHEN and SYDVKM. The trim removed 7 bases at V and 1 base at J, leaving 3 bases unmatched. The CDR3 here is CASIAGGQETQYF. CDR3 sequence (DNA): TGTGCCAGCATAGCAGGGGGCCAAGAGACCCAGTACTTC.

This clonotype was counted between two and nine times. In nucleotides, the CDR3 is TGTGCCAGCAGGAGGGGCAGCAGCTCCTACAATGAGCAGTTCTTC. Its translation is CASRRGSSSYNEQFF. This chain connects TRBV27 to TRBJ2-1; D might be TRBD1 or TRBD2, each matching 5 bases. V lost 6 bases and J 0 bases, leaving 12 bases between the germline ends. CDR1 and CDR2 from the germline V gene are MNHEY and SMNVEV (reference sequence). The CDR3 sequence is 15 residues long.

V and J are TRBV12-3 or TRBV12-4 and TRBJ2-3, with D hard to call. The V end lost 6 bases, the J end lost 0 bases, and 25 bases lay between the germline ends. The CDR3 extends over 19 amino acids. CDR3 nucleotide sequence: TGTGCCAGCAGCCATCATCCGATTGCGCGACTTCTAAGCACAGATACGCAGTATTTT. Its protein is CASSHHPIARLLSTDTQYF.

This chain connects TRBV12-3 or TRBV12-4 to TRBJ1-3, with D possibly TRBD1 on 5 matching bases. The CDR3 has 14 amino acids. Trimming pared 2 bases from V and 2 bases from J, leaving 7 bases between. CDR3 protein: CASSLLDTGNTIYF. DNA of the CDR3: TGTGCCAGCAGTTTACTGGACACTGGAAACACCATATATTTT.

The genes are TRBV29-1 and TRBJ2-5, with 9 positions matching TRBD2. Germline-derived CDR1 and CDR2 are SQVTM and ANQGSEA. The V gene end was trimmed by 3 bases and the J gene end by 2 bases; junction bases not matched to a gene: 4. This CDR3 spans 14 amino acids. The CDR3 DNA reads TGCAGCGTTGATCTTGGACTAGCGCAAGAGACCCAGTACTTC. Translation gives CSVDLGLAQETQYF.

This clonotype was picked up a small number of times. CDR3 amino acids: CASSLPGRLSTDTQYF. The CDR3 DNA sequence: TGTGCCAGCAGTTTACCCGGGAGGCTTAGCACAGATACGCAGTATTTT. This sequence joins TRBV27 and TRBJ2-3, with 7 bases identical to TRBD2. With V trimmed by 2 bases and J by 0 bases, 5 bases remained unmatched. Per the germline V gene, CDR1 is MNHEY and CDR2 is SMNVEV (reference sequence). CDR3 length: 16 residues.

The chain couples TRBV2 to TRBJ1-1; TRBD1 is a possible D gene (6 bases). Trimming cost V 6 bases and J 6 bases, with 17 bases left between them. Germline CDR1 and CDR2: SNHLY and FYNNEI. The CDR3 consists of 14 residues. Here the CDR3 reads CASRAEGGIPEAFF. The CDR3 nucleotides are TGTGCCAGCAGAGCCGAAGGGGGAATACCTGAAGCTTTCTTT.

The chain carries TRBV28 and TRBJ2-7; no clear D. This CDR3 is built from 13 residues. Trimming left V 6 bases short and J 7 bases short, with 16 bases between. Germline lookup yields CDR1 MDHEN and CDR2 SYDVKM. For the CDR3, the DNA is TGTGCCAGCAGCCCCCTAAGTGGGATGGAGCAGTACTTC. This sequence encodes CASSPLSGMEQYF.

This clonotype was picked up a small number of times. The gene calls are TRBV3-1 and TRBJ2-7, with D possibly matching TRBD2 (5 bases). Deletions cut 1 base from V and 6 bases from J, with 7 bases between. Germline V gives CDR1 LGHDT, CDR2 YNNKEL (reference sequence). The CDR3 is 12 amino acids. The CDR3 coding sequence is TGTGCCAGCAGCCAAGGAGGGATCGAGCAGTACTTC. Encoded protein: CASSQGGIEQYF.

This CDR3 is CSAREGAADEAFF. CDR3 bases: TGCAGTGCTAGAGAGGGGGCCGCCGATGAAGCTTTCTTT. The chain recombines TRBV20-1 with TRBJ1-1; D possibly corresponds to TRBD1 (6 bases). The CDR3 contains 13 residues. The V and J ends lost 0 bases and 7 bases respectively, with 12 bases between them. Germline loops: CDR1 DFQATT, CDR2 SNEGSKA (reference sequence).

A few counts support this clonotype. The chain couples TRBV7-2 to TRBJ2-4; 15 bases agree with TRBD2. V was clipped by 5 bases and J by 6 bases; unmatched bases: 8. The CDR3 has 17 amino acids. Germline V gives CDR1 SGHTA, CDR2 FQGNSA. The CDR3 DNA reads as TGTGCCAGCAGCCCCTGGACTAGCGGGGGGGCCGGAAACATTCAGTACTTC. Translated, it gives CASSPWTSGGAGNIQYF. Complete variable domain (other parts from reference TRBV7-2 and TRBJ2-4): GAGVSQSPSNKVTEKGKDVELRCDPISGHTALYWYRQSLGQGLEFLIYFQGNSAPDKSGLPSDRFSAERTGGSVSTLTIQRTQQEDSAVYLCASSPWTSGGAGNIQYFGAGTRLSVL.

The rearrangement links TRBV7-2 to TRBJ2-1; tentative D call: TRBD1 (5 bases). V lost 1 base and J 4 bases, leaving 11 bases between the germline ends. CDR1 and CDR2 from the germline V gene are SGHTA and FQGNSA. This CDR3 contains 15 residues. The CDR3 DNA is TGTGCCAGCAGCTTAGTTTGGGGCTCTTACAATGAGCAGTTCTTC. Residues: CASSLVWGSYNEQFF. The full variable domain, rest sourced from reference TRBV7-2 and TRBJ2-1, is GAGVSQSPSNKVTEKGKDVELRCDPISGHTALYWYRQSLGQGLEFLIYFQGNSAPDKSGLPSDRFSAERTGGSVSTLTIQRTQQEDSAVYLCASSLVWGSYNEQFFGPGTRLTVL.

The chain links TRBV20-1 to TRBJ2-5, with 13 bases matching TRBD2. The CDR3 runs to 17 residues. Trimming took 0 bases from V and 4 from J; bases not matched to a gene: 8. Germline V CDR1 and CDR2: DFQATT, SNEGSKA (reference sequence). For the CDR3, the DNA is TGCAGTGCTAGAGATCCACTAGCGGGAGGGTCCGGAGAGACCCAGTACTTC. Translated, it gives CSARDPLAGGSGETQYF.